Listed here is a single TCR beta chain. Its antigen is as yet unknown. It may be a read error: a sequence one base away is much more abundant. Since the CDR3 does not end with the conserved phenylalanine or tryptophan, this likely comes from a read error. Genomic DNA served as template for TCR beta VDJ and CDR3 profiling. TCRdb recomputed calls from the reads with MiXCR, one row per CDR3 protein. Counted here are about 210,000 distinct CDR3 sequences, roughly 33% occurring once; the ten biggest clones make up 0.95% to 1.3%. The data are from a study of CD8+CD57+ T cells in acquired aplastic anemia. Overall study context: Roughly 3.2 ug was the average amount of DNA from sorted CD4+ and CD8+ cells. CD4+ cells from healthy donors averaged roughly 9.9 million reads. Broader study findings: Patients did not significantly differ from controls in CD8+ Simpson's diversity. Patients and controls shared roughly 28 CD8+ CDR3 sequences, which appeared highly expressed in patients and within their immunodominant clones.

This CDR3 has 13 amino acids. The V segment lost 4 bases and the J segment 9 bases; nucleotides outside the gene matches: 4. This receptor was obtained from a human donor in good health, serving as a control. The sequencing sample was made of sorted CD4+, CD8+, or CD8+CD57+ T cells (not recorded which) from PBMCs. The chain is built from TRBV12-3 or TRBV12-4 and TRBJ2-1; 9 nucleotides line up with TRBD1. The CDR3 protein is CASSWDRVGEQFS. The CDR3 DNA is TGTGCCAGCAGTTGGGACAGGGTCGGTGAGCAGTTCTCC.